The rows below give T cell receptor beta chains drawn from one sample of a study of blood T cell repertoires in COVID-19. The repertoire was sequenced with immunoSEQ multiplex PCR; TCRdb's copy has only in-frame clones and lacks some. The sample holds over 200,000 clones, 65% to 85% seen once. The specimen sequenced was peripheral blood. These receptors were taken from a woman aged 25 to 45 with COVID-19, enrolled during active disease. The CDR3 runs from the conserved cysteine through the conserved F or W. The D gene is left open where the match is weak.

v_gene,d_gene,len,CDR3aa
TRBV19,NA,15,CASSIVLNGLYGYTF
TRBV12-5,NA,13,CASGLSGDTEAFF
TRBV28,NA,12,CATFDSYNEQFF
TRBV15,NA,14,CATSRDRGSYEQYF
TRBV5-1,NA,16,CASSRDPGSPSYEQYF
TRBV27,TRBD1,13,CASSRGQGAEAFF
TRBV9,NA,15,CASSVGGVAGNTIYF
TRBV5-1,TRBD2,16,CASSLNPSGSSDEQYF
TRBV6-2/TRBV6-3,TRBD2,21,CASSPTLPGLAISANTGELFF
TRBV27,NA,13,CASSSPSNTEAFF
TRBV19,NA,14,CASSILTANEKLFF
TRBV5-1,TRBD1,15,CASSDWTGAGNTIYF
TRBV6-2/TRBV6-3,NA,14,CASSYQWSSAEAFF